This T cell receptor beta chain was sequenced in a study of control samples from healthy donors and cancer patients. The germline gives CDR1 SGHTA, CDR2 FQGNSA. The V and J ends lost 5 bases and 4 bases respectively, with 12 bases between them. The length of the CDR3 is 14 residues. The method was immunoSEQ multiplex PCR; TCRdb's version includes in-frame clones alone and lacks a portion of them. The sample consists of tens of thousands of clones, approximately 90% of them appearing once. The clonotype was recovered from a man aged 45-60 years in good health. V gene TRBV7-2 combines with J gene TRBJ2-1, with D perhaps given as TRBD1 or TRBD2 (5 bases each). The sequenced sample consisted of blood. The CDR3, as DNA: TGTGCCAGCAGCGTACCGGGACCTTACAATGAGCAGTTCTTC. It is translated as CASSVPGPYNEQFF.